This T cell receptor beta chain was sequenced in a study of T cells after yellow fever vaccination. Study details: For low cell numbers, libraries were made with SMART-Seq v4 Ultra Low Input.

This clonotype was picked up a small number of times. TCRdb passed the 5' RACE reads through MiXCR, listing each CDR3 protein once. The sample shows about 400,000 distinct CDR3 sequences, over 5% of them seen only once. V was clipped by 6 bases and J by 3 bases, with 20 bases between them. The CDR3 has 16 amino acids. Germline-derived CDR1 and CDR2 are MNHEY and SVGEGT. Sequenced here: PBMCs, sampled 5 days after the yellow fever booster vaccination. The V and J genes are TRBV6-2 or TRBV6-3 and TRBJ1-2; unclear D gene. The sequence came from a man aged 25 to 40 who received the YFV17D yellow fever vaccine. The CDR3 bases are TGTGCCAGCAGCTATCTCGGAGAGGGCGATGACTATGGCTACACCTTC. Protein: CASSYLGEGDDYGYTF.